This TCR beta chain was sequenced for a study of Ad26.COV2.S vaccination and SARS-CoV-2 variants. The treatment was: about 20 received Ad26.COV2.S at low or high dose, single or two shots; roughly five received placebo; per-sample allocation not given. At day 63 after the first vaccine or placebo injection, samples were drawn. This Boston cohort included adults aged 18-55 years. The study, taken as a whole, reports: For non-spike TCRs, breadth in vaccine recipients resembled that in placebo recipients.

This clone was seen once. Its antigen is not identified. The method was immunoSEQ multiplex PCR; TCRdb's version includes in-frame clones alone and lacks a portion of them. The sample holds a few hundred thousand clones, 85% to 90% seen once. This TCR was sampled from a person between 18 and 65 years old who received the Ad26.COV2.S COVID-19 vaccine or a placebo. This specimen consisted of peripheral blood, obtained in a trial of Ad26.COV2.S vaccine versus placebo.

The CDR3 reads CASSSNNEQFF. CDR3 sequence (DNA): TGTGCCAGTAGTTCCAACAATGAGCAGTTCTTC. The gene calls are TRBV19 and TRBJ2-1, with no clear D. Germline loops: CDR1 LNHDA, CDR2 SQIVND (reference sequence). The CDR3 contains 11 residues. V was pared by 5 bases and J by 5 bases, with 4 bases between. Drawing the rest from reference TRBV19 and TRBJ2-1, the complete variable domain is DGGITQSPKYLFRKEGQNVTLSCEQNLNHDAMYWYRQDPGQGLRLIYYSQIVNDFQKGDIAEGYSVSREKKESFPLTVTSAQKNPTAFYLCASSSNNEQFFGPGTRLTVL.